These 19 T cell receptor beta chains came from one sample sequenced in a study of T cell responses to AZD1222 COVID-19 vaccine. Only in-frame clones appear in the TCRdb table, and some are missing; sequencing was by immunoSEQ multiplex PCR. The sample includes 88,000 or so clones, roughly 89% of them seen just once. Here the sequenced sample was peripheral blood, taken 28 days after the second AZD1222 dose. These TCRs come from an adult who received the AZD1222 COVID-19 vaccine.

The V and J genes are TRBV5-1 and TRBJ2-2, with 10 bases identical to TRBD2. This CDR3 has 18 amino acids. V shed 4 bases, J shed 2 bases, and the junction held 11 bases outside the gene matches. The germline V gene encodes CDR1 SGHRS and CDR2 YFSETQ. The CDR3 here is CASSPPGAGGPNTGELFF. The CDR3, as DNA: TGCGCCAGCAGCCCCCCCGGAGCGGGGGGGCCTAACACCGGGGAGCTGTTTTTT.

The chain joins TRBV10-2 to TRBJ1-5; 9 bases align to TRBD1. The CDR3 runs 16 residues. With 10 bases clipped from V and 0 bases from J, the junction kept 10 bases outside the gene matches. Germline V gene lookup returns CDR1 WSHSY and CDR2 SAAADI. This chain's CDR3 is CATMDRGYYSNQPQHF. CDR3 in DNA: TGCGCCACCATGGACAGGGGTTATTATAGCAATCAGCCCCAGCATTTT.

This clone appeared a single time. The chain links TRBV7-2 to TRBJ2-5, with D unclear. Germline V gives CDR1 SGHTA, CDR2 FQGNSA. The length of the CDR3 is 14 residues. V shed 3 bases and J shed 4 bases, with 12 bases lying between them. CDR3 coding DNA: TGTGCCAGCAGCTTCAACGGGCTTCGAGAGACCCAGTACTTC. Its translation is CASSFNGLRETQYF.

This clone appeared once. The rearrangement joins TRBV5-4 to TRBJ1-2; the D gene is possibly TRBD1 (6 bases). This CDR3 spans 15 amino acids. Germline CDR1 reads SGHNT; CDR2 reads YYREEE (reference sequence). V lost 3 bases, J lost 7 bases, and 19 bases lay in between. CDR3 amino acids: CASSSEQGPMGGYTF. In DNA form, the CDR3 reads TGTGCCAGCAGCTCGGAACAGGGACCTATGGGTGGCTACACCTTC.

The chain carries TRBV18 and TRBJ1-5; no definite D call. Trimming left V 2 bases short and J 3 bases short, with 5 bases between. Germline CDR1 and CDR2: KGHSH and LQKENI. The CDR3 runs 13 residues. CDR3 amino acids: CASSPGDNQPQHF. CDR3 nucleotide sequence: TGTGCCAGCTCACCAGGGGACAATCAGCCCCAGCATTTT.

The chain uses TRBV18 and TRBJ2-4; D ambiguous. The length of the CDR3 is 13 residues. Germline CDR1 and CDR2: KGHSH and LQKENI. V gave up 0 bases and J gave up 8 bases, with 8 bases separating them. The CDR3 sequence is CASSPPARDIQYF. The CDR3 bases are TGTGCCAGCTCACCACCGGCCAGAGACATTCAGTACTTC.

The CDR3 DNA reads as TGTGCCAGCTCACCGGGATCGAACACTGAAGCTTTCTTT. Amino acids: CASSPGSNTEAFF. The chain couples TRBV18 to TRBJ1-1; D gene uncertain. The CDR3 covers 13 residues. CDR1 is KGHSH and CDR2 is LQKENI in the germline V gene. V was pared by 3 bases and J by 1 base, with 6 bases between.

In DNA, the CDR3 is TGTGCCAGCAGTGAAGGTCAGGGAAAGAACTACGAGCAGTACTTC. Translation gives CASSEGQGKNYEQYF. This chain joins TRBV2 and TRBJ2-7; possible D gene TRBD1, 5 bases. Trimming took 1 base from V and 3 from J, leaving 13 bases between them. From germline, CDR1 is SNHLY and CDR2 FYNNEI. This CDR3 is 15 amino acids long.

The chain recombines TRBV12-3 or TRBV12-4 with TRBJ1-1, with D tentatively TRBD1 (6 bases). The CDR3 spans 13 residues. The V gene lost 3 bases and the J gene lost 6 bases, with 11 bases spanning the gap. The CDR3 loop is CASSLRSGAEAFF. CDR3 DNA sequence: TGTGCCAGCAGTTTGAGATCAGGGGCTGAAGCTTTCTTT.

The chain carries TRBV7-9 and TRBJ1-4; 10 bases map to TRBD1. Germline V CDR1 and CDR2: SEHNR, FQNEAQ (reference sequence). Losses at the gene ends were 5 bases for V and 4 bases for J; bases not matched to a gene: 4. The CDR3 contains 15 residues. As DNA, the CDR3 is TGTGCCAGCAGCACCTGGACAGGGGGTAATGAAAAACTGTTTTTT. It is translated as CASSTWTGGNEKLFF. The whole variable domain, filled in from reference TRBV7-9 and TRBJ1-4, reads DTGVSQNPRHKITKRGQNVTFRCDPISEHNRLYWYRQTLGQGPEFLTYFQNEAQLEKSRLLSDRFSAERPKGSFSTLEIQRTEQGDSAMYLCASSTWTGGNEKLFFGSGTQLSVL.

This sequence joins TRBV5-1 and TRBJ1-2; a possible D gene is TRBD1 (6 bases). V lost 5 bases and J 7 bases, leaving 15 bases between the germline ends. The CDR3 runs 13 residues. Per the germline V gene, CDR1 is SGHRS and CDR2 is YFSETQ. The CDR3 DNA is TGCGCCAGCAGTAGATGGGGGGCAGGTGGCTACACCTTC. Protein product: CASSRWGAGGYTF.

This clone was counted between two and nine times. The CDR3 spells CASSYADPSGNTIYF. CDR3 nucleotide sequence: TGTGCCAGCAGTTACGCAGACCCCTCTGGAAACACCATATATTTT. The chain links TRBV6-5 to TRBJ1-3; D remains unclear. This CDR3 region has 15 residues. Trimming shortened V by 2 bases and J by 0 bases, and 8 bases separated the two germline ends. Germline lookup yields CDR1 MNHEY and CDR2 SVGAGI.

The chain uses TRBV3-1 (or the pseudogene TRBV3-2) and TRBJ2-7, with TRBD2 matching over 13 bases. Germline V CDR1 and CDR2: LGHDT, YNNKEL (reference sequence). The length of the CDR3 is 16 residues. J was trimmed by 4 bases and V by 5 bases; bases with no gene match: 8. The CDR3 here is CASSEAGTSGAYEQYF. The CDR3, as DNA: TGTGCCAGCAGCGAAGCCGGGACTAGCGGGGCGTACGAGCAGTACTTC.

The chain links TRBV7-8 to TRBJ1-5, with D possibly TRBD1 on 5 matching bases. The V and J ends lost 0 bases and 0 bases respectively, with 9 bases between them. The germline gives CDR1 SGHVS, CDR2 FQNEAQ. The CDR3 loop spans 16 amino acids. The CDR3 is CASSLAGRASNQPQHF. The CDR3 region has the DNA TGTGCCAGCAGCTTAGCAGGCAGGGCTAGCAATCAGCCCCAGCATTTT.

This rearrangement joins TRBV30 to TRBJ1-2, with 11 bases aligning to TRBD1. Germline V gene data show CDR1 as GTSNPN and CDR2 as SVGIG (reference sequence). The V and J ends lost 2 bases and 5 bases, in that order; junction bases with no gene match: 4. This CDR3 region has 14 residues. The CDR3: CAWSYGQGAYGYTF. DNA of the CDR3: TGTGCCTGGAGTTACGGACAGGGGGCGTATGGCTACACCTTC. Full variable domain (missing parts from reference TRBV30 and TRBJ1-2): SQTIHQWPATLVQPVGSPLSLECTVEGTSNPNLYWYRQAAGRGLQLLFYSVGIGQISSEVPQNLSASRPQDRQFILSSKKLLLSDSGFYLCAWSYGQGAYGYTFGSGTRLTVV.

The chain joins TRBV7-8 to TRBJ2-7; 8 positions match TRBD1. The V gene's germline CDR1 is SGHVS and CDR2 FQNEAQ. This CDR3 has 14 amino acids. The junction had 4 bases not matched to a gene; V was cut back by 3 bases and J by 3 bases. CDR3 residues: CASSFGDRGYEQYF. DNA of the CDR3: TGTGCCAGCAGCTTCGGTGACAGGGGCTACGAGCAGTACTTC.

The chain links TRBV10-3 to TRBJ2-5, with 13 bases lining up with TRBD2. CDR1 is ENHRY, CDR2 SYGVKD, per germline. V gave up 7 bases and J gave up 4 bases; unmatched junction bases: 12. This CDR3 spans 17 amino acids. CDR3: CAITSPLAGGPRETQYF. CDR3 in DNA: TGTGCCATCACCTCCCCACTAGCGGGGGGGCCCAGAGAGACCCAGTACTTC.

V and J are TRBV6-5 and TRBJ1-6, with 7 bases matching TRBD1. V gave up 9 bases and J gave up 4 bases; unmatched junction bases: 9. CDR1 is MNHEY and CDR2 is SVGAGI in the germline V gene. The CDR3 contains 15 residues. CDR3 in DNA: TGTGCCAGTCAGCCGGGACAGACTTATAATTCACCCCTCCACTTT. Translated, it gives CASQPGQTYNSPLHF.

This clone occurred once. CDR3 region: CASSENTNTEAFF. The DNA of the CDR3 is TGCGCCAGCAGTGAGAATACGAACACTGAAGCTTTCTTT. The chain recombines TRBV10-2 with TRBJ1-1; D remains unclear. Deletions cut 2 bases from V and 1 base from J, with 5 bases between. Germline V CDR1 and CDR2: WSHSY, SAAADI. The CDR3 has 13 amino acids.